A selection of T cell receptor beta chains follows, all from one sample in a study of T-cell memory formation after mild COVID-19. Using its own MiXCR run on the 5' RACE reads, TCRdb lists one record per CDR3 protein. The sample lists 250,000 or so distinct CDR3 sequences, 18% seen once, with 20% to 25% in the top ten. The material sequenced was PBMCs or a T cell subset sorted from them (not recorded which). These TCRs come from a young man who had mild COVID-19 (a few samples of this study predate the infection). Cell type and time point are not known. Each CDR3 is given with its conserved first and last residue. A D gene is named only where the DNA matches it firmly. Rows give clone size only sometimes, using once, few, many, or a class for an expanded clone.

size,J,V,D,CDR3,DNA
.,TRBJ2-3,TRBV25-1,TRBD2,CASSESRLATDTQYF,TGTGCCAGCAGTGAGAGCCGACTAGCAACAGATACGCAGTATTTT
.,TRBJ2-1,TRBV7-9,.,CASGRAGSYNEQFF,TGTGCCAGCGGTAGGGCCGGCTCCTACAATGAGCAGTTCTTC
few,TRBJ2-3,TRBV7-2,.,CASSLARSQTTDTQYF,TGTGCCAGCAGCTTAGCTCGGTCCCAGACCACAGATACGCAGTATTTT
few,TRBJ1-2,TRBV6-5,.,CASRRTGTASGYTF,TGTGCCAGCAGGCGCACCGGGACCGCCTCTGGCTACACCTTC
few,TRBJ1-1,TRBV20-1,.,CSAQRTDNTEAFF,TGCAGTGCACAAAGGACAGACAACACTGAAGCTTTCTTT
few,TRBJ1-1,TRBV25-1,.,CASSGGQNTEAFF,TGTGCCAGCAGTGGGGGACAGAACACTGAAGCTTTCTTT
.,TRBJ2-7,TRBV20-1,TRBD1,CSARDRGQFYEQYF,TGCAGTGCTAGAGACAGGGGGCAATTCTACGAGCAGTACTTC
many,TRBJ2-3,TRBV12-3/TRBV12-4,TRBD2,CASSRRGGADTQYF,TGTGCCAGCAGTCGCCGGGGGGGCGCAGATACGCAGTATTTT
.,TRBJ2-5,TRBV14,.,CASSQGTTPRETQYF,TGTGCCAGCAGCCAAGGGACTACCCCCCGGGAGACCCAGTACTTC
few,TRBJ2-7,TRBV9,TRBD1,CASSYDRGPYEQYF,TGTGCCAGCAGCTATGACAGGGGGCCCTACGAGCAGTACTTC
few,TRBJ2-5,TRBV20-1,TRBD2,CSATSSGAQETQYF,TGCAGTGCTACCTCTAGCGGCGCCCAAGAGACCCAGTACTTC
.,TRBJ1-4,TRBV12-3/TRBV12-4,TRBD1,CASALQGALNEKLFF,TGTGCCAGCGCCCTTCAGGGGGCACTTAATGAAAAACTGTTTTTT
.,TRBJ2-1,TRBV5-1,.,CASSYTYNEQFF,TGCGCCAGCAGCTATACCTACAATGAGCAGTTCTTC
few,TRBJ2-3,TRBV20-1,TRBD2,CSARGSPTIAGVTDTQYF,TGCAGTGCTAGAGGTAGCCCAACGATCGCGGGGGTCACAGATACGCAGTATTTT
few,TRBJ1-2,TRBV4-1,.,CASSPLVLLPYGYTF,TGCGCCAGCAGCCCCTTGGTCCTCCTCCCCTATGGCTACACCTTC
few,TRBJ2-7,TRBV4-2,.,CASSQVEGLTYEQYF,TGTGCCAGCAGCCAAGTGGAGGGCTTGACCTACGAGCAGTACTTC
few,TRBJ1-1,TRBV20-1,.,CSASYLNTEAFF,TGCAGTGCTAGTTACCTGAACACTGAAGCTTTCTTT
.,TRBJ1-1,TRBV6-5,.,CASSYSGFLGDTEAFF,TGTGCCAGCAGTTACTCCGGGTTCCTTGGTGACACTGAAGCTTTCTTT
few,TRBJ2-5,TRBV13,.,CASSFFAETQYF,TGTGCCAGCAGCTTTTTTGCCGAGACCCAGTACTTC
few,TRBJ2-5,TRBV15,.,CATSTSVRGETQYF,TGTGCCACCAGCACTTCTGTTCGGGGGGAGACCCAGTACTTC
few,TRBJ2-1,TRBV7-2,.,CASSTDLAREQFF,TGTGCCAGCAGCACGGACTTAGCGCGGGAGCAGTTCTTC
few,TRBJ1-6,TRBV5-1,.,CASSAGWEDNSPLHF,TGCGCCAGCAGCGCAGGGTGGGAAGATAATTCACCCCTCCACTTT
few,TRBJ2-7,TRBV7-2,TRBD2,CASSFHSGGSYEQYF,TGTGCCAGCAGCTTTCATAGCGGGGGGTCCTACGAGCAGTACTTC
.,TRBJ1-1,TRBV7-9,.,CASLRHPNTEAFF,TGTGCCAGCCTCCGACACCCGAACACTGAAGCTTTCTTT
few,TRBJ2-2,TRBV6-5,TRBD1,CASSYSNRGPGELFF,TGTGCCAGCAGTTACTCGAATAGGGGGCCCGGGGAGCTGTTTTTT
few,TRBJ2-4,TRBV5-1,TRBD2,CASRPSGGAFQYF,TGCGCCAGCAGGCCTAGCGGGGGGGCTTTTCAGTACTTC
.,TRBJ2-3,TRBV6-2/TRBV6-3,.,CASRRDRHTDTQYF,TGTGCCAGCAGGAGAGACAGGCACACAGATACGCAGTATTTT
.,TRBJ2-3,TRBV2,TRBD1,CASRDRGVTDTQYF,TGTGCCAGCAGGGACAGGGGAGTAACAGATACGCAGTATTTT
few,TRBJ2-7,TRBV6-6,.,CASDPRGDTYEQYF,TGTGCCAGCGACCCCCGGGGCGATACCTACGAGCAGTACTTC
few,TRBJ2-7,TRBV3-1,.,CASSEGPALYF,TGTGCCAGCAGCGAGGGACCCGCGCTGTACTTC
few,TRBJ2-7,TRBV11-2,.,CASSLAGRNSYEQYF,TGTGCCAGCAGCTTAGCGGGACGGAACTCCTACGAGCAGTACTTC
few,TRBJ1-6,TRBV20-1,TRBD1,CSARDDRGASPLHF,TGCAGTGCTAGAGATGACAGGGGAGCTTCACCCCTCCACTTT
many,TRBJ2-2,TRBV4-1,TRBD1,CATGGNTGELFF,TGCGCCACAGGGGGGAACACCGGGGAGCTGTTTTTT
few,TRBJ2-7,TRBV7-2,TRBD1,CASSQKAGGYEQYF,TGTGCCAGCAGCCAAAAGGCAGGGGGCTACGAGCAGTACTTC
.,TRBJ2-2,TRBV2,.,CASSEAAPINTGELFF,TGTGCCAGCAGTGAAGCGGCGCCGATTAACACCGGGGAGCTGTTTTTT
many,TRBJ2-1,TRBV24-1,TRBD1,CATSGETGGYNEQFF,TGTGCCACCAGTGGAGAAACAGGGGGTTACAATGAGCAGTTCTTC
few,TRBJ2-5,TRBV9,TRBD1,CASTPGQGFFGETQYF,TGTGCCAGCACACCGGGACAGGGCTTTTTTGGAGAGACCCAGTACTTC
.,TRBJ1-6,TRBV12-3/TRBV12-4,TRBD1,CASSPTGGNSPLHF,TGTGCCAGCAGCCCGACAGGGGGGAATTCACCCCTCCACTTT
few,TRBJ1-2,TRBV12-3/TRBV12-4,.,CASARGGLYGYTF,TGTGCCAGCGCGCGGGGGGGTCTCTATGGCTACACCTTC